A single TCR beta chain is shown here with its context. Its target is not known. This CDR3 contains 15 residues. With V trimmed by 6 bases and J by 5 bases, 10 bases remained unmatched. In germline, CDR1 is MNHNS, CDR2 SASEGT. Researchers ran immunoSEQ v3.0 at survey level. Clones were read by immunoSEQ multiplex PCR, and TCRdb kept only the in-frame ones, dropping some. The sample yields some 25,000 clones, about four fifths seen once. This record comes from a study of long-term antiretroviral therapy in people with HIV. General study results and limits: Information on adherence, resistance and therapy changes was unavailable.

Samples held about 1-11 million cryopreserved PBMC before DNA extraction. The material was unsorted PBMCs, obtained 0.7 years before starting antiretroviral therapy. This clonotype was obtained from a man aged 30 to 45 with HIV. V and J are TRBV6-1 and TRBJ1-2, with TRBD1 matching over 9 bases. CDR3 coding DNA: TGTGCCAGCAGCCAACAGGGGGCGCGAAAATATGGCTACACCTTC. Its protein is CASSQQGARKYGYTF.